The entry below gives a single TCR beta chain sequence along with its context. Its cognate antigen has yet to be identified. No quality values exist for individual bases; no much larger clone is one base distant. The CDR3 holds 12 amino acids from the cysteine to the phenylalanine. The CDR3 DNA has 36 bases and is translated from base 1. Trimming costs V 6 bases and J 8 bases, and their ends lie 8 bases apart. From a lookup of the germline V gene, CDR1 and CDR2 are ENHRY and SYGVKD. The library came from the immunoSEQ multiplex PCR assay. For the multiplex PCR, a mixture combining 60 forward primers for TCR Vbeta segments and 13 reverse primers for TCR Jbeta segments was used. The CDR3 region of rearranged TCR beta genes was amplified from genomic DNA with a multiplex PCR assay. The amplified TCR beta libraries were sequenced on the Illumina HiSeq System as 87-base-pair reads. Per the authors' processing: A later analysis tallied roughly 78 million unique TCR beta chains across the approximately 670 repertoires, and some 12 million of those chains were shared by two or more donors. A nearest-neighbor algorithm error-corrected the raw reads and collapsed the reads into unique sequences, merging closely related sequences to remove PCR and sequencing errors. V, D and J gene segments were assigned by aligning CDR3 sequences to IMGT reference sequences. For a sequence to be retained, a match of at least six nucleotides was required to both a V gene segment and a J gene segment. Rearrangements were classified as productive when the CDR3 lacked stop codons and remained in frame with V and J, and all other rearrangements were classified as non-productive. Following IMGT convention, CDR3 was defined as the stretch from the second conserved V-encoded cysteine to the conserved J-encoded phenylalanine. In an earlier analysis of just under 600 of the donors, sequences lacking an unambiguous match to a single V gene segment were excluded. An earlier analysis of 500 to 600 of the donors classified V segments as functional when productive rearrangements were above 56.7% and as segregating when the standard deviation between donors was above 5%. A statistical classification framework was built for diagnosing cytomegalovirus status from the catalog of TCR beta chain sequences. In a later analysis, TCR nucleotide sequences were compared against IMGT/GENE-DB human TR gene sequences so that V and J genes could be assigned. Using the TCRdist pipeline, a later analysis assigned CDR3 sequences along with most-parsimonious VDJ recombination scenarios. In a later analysis, each TCR beta chain was defined by its CDR3 amino acid sequence together with its V-gene family, and reads without a unique V-gene family were excluded. As a way to deal with suspected cross-contamination and a sequencing artifact, a later analysis dropped 450 to 700 nucleotide sequences that were highly shared and had low generation probability. In a later analysis, a clonal expansion index for each public chain was calculated from normalized within-repertoire ranks of inferred template counts. In a later analysis, generation probabilities were computed with a VDJ recombination model fitted to out-of-frame rearrangements, and the resulting probabilities were checked against IGoR. A later analysis scored TCR-TCR, TCR-HLA and TCR-CMV co-occurrence with hypergeometric tests, applying a repertoire-size bias correction to TCR pairs. In a later analysis, false discovery rates were estimated by permuting HLA or CMV assignments 20 times. In a later analysis, co-occurring TCRs were grouped using DBSCAN, with TCRdist sequence similarity added in when clustering inside HLA-allele-positive subsets. Repertoires with fewer than 30,000 or more than 120,000 public chains, plus five repertoires with anomalous nucleotide sharing, were excluded from co-occurrence clustering. TCRdb stores this immuneACCESS table with in-frame sequences only. Part of the clones is absent; in the studies checked, under half of the shortfall reflects unresolved V genes, and no reason is known for the rest. The V and J calls and clone size come from that table; D and trimming were worked out from the DNA. A total of 100,000 to 150,000 clones appear in this sample, 65% to 80% of them only once. Around 14% of the sample comes from the top ten.

The cohort was made up of about 670 healthy bone marrow donors. Cohort members were all nominally healthy when sampled, although unrecorded immune exposures were likely present. The donor tested CMV seropositive, placing the donor among the roughly 300 seropositive members of the cohort. Each donor provided a peripheral blood sample, and peripheral blood mononuclear cells were used for TCR beta sequencing. The Qiagen DNeasy Blood Extraction Kit was used to extract genomic DNA from the blood cell samples. The data derive from a study of cytomegalovirus exposure and HLA in healthy donors (dated by TCRdb to the late 2010s). For the study in its entirety: An earlier analysis of approximately 640 of the donors reported about 250 Gb of sequence data and approximately 110 million unique TCR beta sequences from 150 million to 200 million T cells. An early release that covered some 630 HLA-typed donors contained approximately 300 gigabases of sequencing data and approximately 85 million unique TCR sequences. Of the approximately 400 genotyped donors, approximately 82% fell in the genetic ancestry cluster associated with self-reported Caucasian donors. The aim of the study was to test whether cataloging public T cell receptors could identify signatures of past pathogen exposure. The T cell repertoires of 700 or so subjects were profiled by immunosequencing and related to cytomegalovirus serostatus. Along with the approximately 650-subject first cohort, a separate validation cohort of 120 different subjects was used. The study combined high-throughput TCR immunosequencing, statistical association of individual TCRs with disease status, and machine learning to predict cytomegalovirus infection status. In a later analysis, previously published TCR beta repertoires from more than 500 donors were re-analyzed and high-resolution HLA genotyping was added so that TCR occurrence patterns could be studied. The later analysis used no new phenotypic data to find candidate immune exposures, relying instead on TCR beta sequences and their occurrence across donors. An earlier analysis of nearly 600 of the donors applied high-throughput TCR beta sequencing to assess whether each TCR beta V gene segment acted as functional or pseudogenic. Donor age, sex, ethnicity and CMV serostatus were compiled alongside the repertoire data. A later genetic analysis used genome-wide SNP genotypes for about 60% of the roughly 700 donors, treating that subset as a discovery cohort. All discovery cohort repertoires had been generated on a single sequencing platform. HLA typing included class I and class II loci at four-digit resolution. Typing coverage varied by locus: roughly 620-640 donors for A, B, C, DRB1 and DQB1; under 550 for DQA1; 600 to 610 for DPA1; approximately 450 for DPB1. About five DR-DQ haplotypes were treated as single units for association and clustering because of strong linkage in the cohort. Across roughly 420 genotyped donors of the cohort, an average of about 220,000 unique TCR beta nucleotide sequences per donor were sequenced, and 15% to 20% of those sequences were non-productive.

Results and caveats for the whole study, not just this receptor: Over 15 rarely observed V segments, including chromosome 9 orphons, were excluded from the earlier analysis of approximately 500 of the donors because counts were too low. In a later analysis, TCR association rates were found to vary across HLA loci, with the most associated TCRs seen for DRB1 alleles and the fewest for HLA-C alleles. Only TCR beta chains were sequenced in this cohort, and the absence of alpha or paired-chain data limited detectable features. Linkage disequilibrium might explain the correlated functional status among segregating V segments, but an unknown experimental factor could not be ruled out. The classifier was reported to diagnose cytomegalovirus status with high specificity and sensitivity in both the original and validation cohorts. An association between a missense DCLRE1C variant and V-gene and J-gene trimming of TCR beta chains was found in a later genetic analysis and replicated in an independent cohort. Most TCR sequences were seen in very few donors, while some public TCRs were found in many individuals. For the cohort, immune exposure information was limited to CMV serostatus. HLA typing was unavailable for some donors at each locus, so association tests used only the typed subset. Specific HLA alleles were associated with roughly 16,000 TCR beta sequences at a false discovery rate of 0.05 in a later analysis. A cluster of highly shared sequence variants was judged likely to be a technical artifact of the sequencing pipeline. The presence/absence analyses assumed that sequencing depth was roughly uniform across donors, and that assumption may not be true. A further reported finding was that TCR beta sequences accurately predicted the HLA-A and HLA-B alleles for most subjects in the first cohort. When HLA alleles, especially DR and DQ, strongly co-occurred, attributing TCR associations to individual alleles was difficult. In vitro tests confirmed that three of the cytomegalovirus-associated TCR beta chains recognize cytomegalovirus antigens. The authors suggested that the approach could potentially be extended to other disease states and immunological phenotypes. According to a later analysis, most CMV-associated TCR beta chains appeared to be HLA-restricted, and the HLA associations seemed to be driven largely by CMV exposure. In a later analysis, HLA-associated TCR beta chains were found to be more clonally expanded and to have lower generation probabilities than equally common non-associated chains. Because the 87-base-pair reads could not distinguish some IMGT-functional V segments, including TRBV6-2 and TRBV6-3, those segments were excluded. In the study, around 150 TCR beta chains were listed as associated with cytomegalovirus. According to a later analysis, parvovirus B19, influenza, CMV and Epstein-Barr virus appeared linked to several top co-occurrence clusters. In an earlier analysis of 587 of the donors, most TCR beta V segments appeared in productive rearrangements about 87% or about 30% of the time, broadly matching IMGT annotations. According to a later genetic analysis, donors in an Asian-associated ancestry cluster had fewer N-insertions in productive TCRs than the approximately 700-donor mean.

This receptor was identified in a woman aged 55-69 years in good health and CMV-seropositive. The sample comprised PBMCs. The sequence is built from TRBV10-3 and TRBJ1-6; perhaps TRBD1 is the D gene, with 5 bases matching. The nucleotide sequence reads as follows: TGTGCCATCAGCCCACAGGATTCACCCCTCCACTTT. The encoded protein is CAISPQDSPLHF.